The following is a TCR beta chain sequence with its context. Its target is not known. Profiling relied on immunoSEQ multiplex PCR, and the TCRdb table lists in-frame clones only, not all of them. The top ten hold under 0.15% of the sample, which has some 22,000 clones, approximately 97% seen once. This entry is derived from a study of monozygotic twins with cystic fibrosis. V lost 5 bases and J lost 11, with 19 bases in between. CDR1 is MNHEY, CDR2 SVGAGI, per germline. The CDR3 spans 13 residues. Study-level results: Shared CDR3 numbers were not associated with age, concordance or severity. Low clonality (median approximately 0.0095) suggested a mostly naive repertoire. Monozygotic CF twin pairs shared significantly more nucleotide-identical clonotypes than unrelated CF individuals did. J usage was most co-twin-similar in 8 of 16 pairs, V in 13.

The sample was blood. The receptor was isolated from a girl aged 5 to 17 with cystic fibrosis. The chain links TRBV6-5 to TRBJ2-7; no firm D call. As DNA, the CDR3 is TGTGCCAGCAGTGAATCGGGTCAACGGTCGGAGTACTTC. The encoded protein is CASSESGQRSEYF.